Each of the 21 T cell receptor beta chains below was sequenced from the same sample in a study of blood T cell repertoires in COVID-19. Using immunoSEQ multiplex PCR, the repertoire was profiled, and TCRdb retains in-frame clones only, with some absent. This sample has about 120,000 clones; around 90% occur once, and the top ten carry more than 6%. Sequenced sample: peripheral blood. The receptors come from a human donor in a cohort sampled during active COVID-19.

The chain recombines TRBV3-1 (or the pseudogene TRBV3-2) with TRBJ1-1, with TRBD1 as a possible D gene (5 bases). This CDR3 contains 13 residues. Germline assignment: CDR1 LGHDT and CDR2 YNNKEL (reference sequence). Trimming removed 5 bases from V and 4 bases from J, with 11 bases in between. The CDR3: CASSTTGSTEAFF. DNA of the CDR3: TGTGCCAGCAGCACTACAGGAAGCACTGAAGCTTTCTTT.

The V call is TRBV6-5, the J call TRBJ1-6, with D perhaps TRBD1 (6 bases). The ends were cut back, 2 bases at V and 3 bases at J, with 11 bases in the middle. The CDR3 totals 16 residues. Germline V gene lookup returns CDR1 MNHEY and CDR2 SVGAGI. The CDR3 DNA is TGTGCCAGCAGTTACACGCGGACAGTCTATAATTCACCCCTCCACTTT. Its protein is CASSYTRTVYNSPLHF.

V usage is TRBV19 and J usage is TRBJ1-3; D remains ambiguous. V was shortened by 7 bases and J by 2 bases, with 15 bases between the two germline ends. The CDR3 sequence is 15 residues long. Germline V lookup: CDR1 LNHDA, CDR2 SQIVND (reference sequence). DNA of the CDR3: TGTGCCAGTACCCACCGGCGGTCAGCTGGAAACACCATATATTTT. Amino acids: CASTHRRSAGNTIYF.

The chain has TRBV3-1 (or the pseudogene TRBV3-2) and TRBJ1-2; 10 bases map to TRBD1. The CDR3 sequence is 14 residues long. After removal of 4 bases from V and 4 bases from J, the junction contained 3 bases not matched to a gene. Germline values: CDR1 LGHDT, CDR2 YNNKEL (reference sequence). CDR3 in amino acids: CASSLGQGGYGYTF. The CDR3 DNA follows: TGTGCCAGCAGCCTAGGACAGGGGGGCTATGGCTACACCTTC.

The gene calls are TRBV5-4 and TRBJ1-2; D call uncertain. The CDR3 extends over 15 amino acids. CDR1 is SGHNT and CDR2 is YYREEE in the germline V gene (reference sequence). Trimming took off 3 bases at V and 0 bases at J, with 12 bases between the two ends. CDR3 sequence (DNA): TGTGCCAGCAGCTGGACTGGGCTAGCTAACTATGGCTACACCTTC. Encoded protein: CASSWTGLANYGYTF.

The V gene is TRBV19, the J gene TRBJ1-2; no clear D. The CDR3 has 18 amino acids. V was trimmed by 7 bases and J by 0 bases, leaving 24 bases between them. Germline-derived CDR1 and CDR2 are LNHDA and SQIVND (reference sequence). CDR3 protein: CASTTPGQWGDSNYGYTF. The CDR3 DNA is TGTGCCAGTACCACGCCCGGGCAGTGGGGAGATTCTAACTATGGCTACACCTTC.

J is TRBJ2-1 and V is TRBV6-6; 8 nucleotides align to TRBD2. The V gene end was trimmed by 6 bases and the J gene end by 4 bases; junction bases not matched to a gene: 8. Germline V gene sequence: CDR1 MNHNY, CDR2 SVGAGI (reference sequence). This CDR3 contains 15 residues. The CDR3 coding sequence is TGTGCCAGCAGCCCCACTAGCGGCACATACAATGAGCAGTTCTTC. This codes for CASSPTSGTYNEQFF.

The chain recombines TRBV19 with TRBJ1-5, with TRBD1 matching over 10 bases. The CDR3 is 13 residues long. Germline V lookup: CDR1 LNHDA, CDR2 SQIVND (reference sequence). The V segment lost 8 bases and the J segment 3 bases; nucleotides outside the gene matches: 1. The CDR3 nucleotides read TGTGCCAGTGGGACAGGGGTCAATCAGCCCCAGCATTTT. Protein sequence: CASGTGVNQPQHF.

The chain joins TRBV28 to TRBJ2-4, with 9 bases identical to TRBD2. V was clipped by 10 bases and J by 3 bases; unmatched bases: 7. The CDR3 has 14 amino acids. Looked up from germline, CDR1 is MDHEN and CDR2 is SYDVKM. CDR3 nucleotides: TGTGCCATCCGAGGTAGCGGGGGCAAAAACATTCAGTACTTC. This codes for CAIRGSGGKNIQYF.

The chain recombines TRBV19 with TRBJ1-4, with TRBD1 identical over 7 bases. This CDR3 spans 15 amino acids. The germline gives CDR1 LNHDA, CDR2 SQIVND (reference sequence). V gave up 4 bases and J gave up 5 bases; unmatched junction bases: 7. As DNA, the CDR3 is TGTGCCAGTAGTACCCAGGGACAGCAAAATGAAAAACTGTTTTTT. Translated, it gives CASSTQGQQNEKLFF.

The J gene is TRBJ2-7, the V gene TRBV4-1, with D maybe TRBD1 (5 bases). Germline V gene lookup returns CDR1 MGHRA and CDR2 YSYEKL. This CDR3 has 15 amino acids. The ends were cut back, 0 bases at V and 0 bases at J, with 9 bases in the middle. The CDR3 spells CASSQEIDSSYEQYF. The CDR3 DNA sequence: TGCGCCAGCAGCCAAGAGATTGACAGCTCCTACGAGCAGTACTTC.

The rearrangement links TRBV27 to TRBJ2-7; 11 bases line up with TRBD2. J lost 3 bases, V lost 6 bases, and 4 bases had no gene match. Germline V gives CDR1 MNHEY, CDR2 SMNVEV (reference sequence). CDR3 length equals 14 residues. CDR3 sequence: CASRGLAEIYEQYF. The CDR3 region has the DNA TGTGCCAGCAGGGGACTAGCGGAGATCTACGAGCAGTACTTC.

The rearrangement links TRBV6-5 to TRBJ1-1; D not resolved. The V and J ends lost 2 bases and 5 bases respectively, with 12 bases between them. The CDR3 is 14 amino acids. Germline V CDR1 and CDR2: MNHEY, SVGAGI. In nucleotides, the CDR3 is TGTGCCAGCAGTTACGACCCGGGGTTGACTGAAGCTTTCTTT. Protein product: CASSYDPGLTEAFF.

The sample holds one count of this clone. CDR3 DNA: TGTGCCAGCAGCTTAGATCTGTCGGGTACGCAGTATTTT. The encoded protein is CASSLDLSGTQYF. The chain uses TRBV11-3 and TRBJ2-3; D not certain. This CDR3 has 13 residues. The germline V and J ends were trimmed by 0 bases and 8 bases, with 9 bases remaining between them. The V gene's germline CDR1 is SGHNT and CDR2 YENEEA.

This chain links TRBV7-3 with TRBJ1-1, with no clear D. The length of the CDR3 is 13 residues. V was clipped by 3 bases and J by 0 bases, with 5 bases between them. Germline values: CDR1 SGHTA, CDR2 FQGTGA. The CDR3 protein is CASSLDLNTEAFF. The CDR3 nucleotides read TGTGCCAGCAGCTTGGACTTGAACACTGAAGCTTTCTTT.

The chain has TRBV7-8 and TRBJ2-5; D gene unclear. CDR1 is SGHVS, CDR2 FQNEAQ, per germline. Trimming took 7 bases from V and 5 from J, leaving 20 bases between them. The CDR3 loop spans 15 amino acids. CDR3 loop: CASTDVTTLGETQYF. The CDR3, as DNA: TGTGCCAGCACCGACGTGACAACCCTTGGGGAGACCCAGTACTTC.

This clone was counted between two and nine times. J is TRBJ1-6 and V is TRBV18; TRBD1 agrees at 7 bases. CDR1 and CDR2 (germline): KGHSH, LQKENI. The CDR3 consists of 14 residues. With V trimmed by 6 bases and J by 5 bases, 4 bases remained unmatched. The CDR3 DNA follows: TGTGCCAGCTCGCGCGACAGGGATAATTCACCCCTCCACTTT. It is translated as CASSRDRDNSPLHF.

This clone was seen only a few times. The chain recombines TRBV13 with TRBJ1-6; D not resolved. CDR1 PRHDT and CDR2 FYEKMQ come from the germline V gene (reference sequence). The germline V and J ends were trimmed by 0 bases and 7 bases, with 16 bases remaining between them. The CDR3 runs to 17 residues. CDR3 in amino acids: CASSLGGPRSRNSPLHF. CDR3 in DNA: TGTGCCAGCAGCTTAGGAGGTCCGCGGAGCCGGAATTCACCCCTCCACTTT.

V is TRBV2 and J is TRBJ2-7; D remains unclear. The germline V gene has CDR1 SNHLY and CDR2 FYNNEI. V gave up 6 bases and J gave up 4 bases, with 7 bases separating them. CDR3 length: 11 amino acids. In nucleotides, the CDR3 is TGTGCCAGCAGCAGAATTTACGAGCAGTACTTC. It codes for CASSRIYEQYF.

V and J are TRBV6-7 and TRBJ1-4, with D hard to call. TRBV6-7 is an ORF, and what it does is uncertain. The V and J ends lost 2 bases and 12 bases respectively, with 10 bases between them. This CDR3 is 12 amino acids long. The CDR3 sequence: CASSYEGEELFF. For the CDR3, the DNA is TGTGCCAGCAGTTACGAGGGCGAGGAACTGTTTTTT.

The rearrangement joins TRBV11-3 to TRBJ2-1; maybe TRBD2 (5 bases). Trimming shortened V by 1 base and J by 2 bases, and 21 bases separated the two germline ends. The CDR3 extends over 19 amino acids. Germline CDR1 and CDR2: SGHNT and YENEEA. The CDR3, as DNA: TGTGCCAGCAGCTTAGTGGGCGGGCAGCGGTCCTTGCCCTACAATGAGCAGTTCTTC. It codes for CASSLVGGQRSLPYNEQFF.